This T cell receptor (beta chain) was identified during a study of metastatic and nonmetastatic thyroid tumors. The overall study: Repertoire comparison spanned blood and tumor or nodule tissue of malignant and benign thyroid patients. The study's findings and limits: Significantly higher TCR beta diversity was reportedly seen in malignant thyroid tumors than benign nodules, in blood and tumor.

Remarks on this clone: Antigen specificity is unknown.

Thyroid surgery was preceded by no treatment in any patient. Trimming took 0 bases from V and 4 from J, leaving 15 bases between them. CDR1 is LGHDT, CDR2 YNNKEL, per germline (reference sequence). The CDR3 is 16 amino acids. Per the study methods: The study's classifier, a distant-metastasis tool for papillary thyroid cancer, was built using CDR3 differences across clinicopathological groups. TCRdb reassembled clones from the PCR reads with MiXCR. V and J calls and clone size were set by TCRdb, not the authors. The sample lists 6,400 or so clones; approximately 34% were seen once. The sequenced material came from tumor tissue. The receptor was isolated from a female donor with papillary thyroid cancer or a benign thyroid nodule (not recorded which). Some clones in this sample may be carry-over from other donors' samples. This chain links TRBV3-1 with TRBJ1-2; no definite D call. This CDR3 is CASSQDRGSLPYGYTF. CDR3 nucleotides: TGTGCCAGCAGCCAAGATCGCGGCAGCCTCCCCTATGGCTACACCTTC.